Listed below are T cell receptor beta chains from one sample, sequenced in a study of shared clonotypes between healthy human individuals. TCRdb keeps only in-frame clones here, not all; method: immunoSEQ multiplex PCR. The data show around 200,000 clones, about 68% seen once. The source material was memory CD4+ T cells sorted from blood. The receptor set was obtained from a man aged 25-40 years in good health. Both conserved end residues are part of each CDR3. The D gene is left open where the match is weak. The size entry is marked missing in some rows and otherwise reads once, few, many or a size class.

j_call,d_call,v_call,clone_size,cdr3_aa,cdr3_nt
TRBJ2-2,NA,TRBV7-3,few,CASSLERDNTGELFF,TGTGCCAGCAGCTTAGAGAGAGATAACACCGGGGAGCTGTTTTTT
TRBJ2-5,TRBD2,TRBV4-2,NA,CASSQDGGGASGQETQYF,TGTGCCAGCAGCCAAGACGGTGGCGGGGCTAGCGGCCAAGAGACCCAGTACTTC
TRBJ2-3,NA,TRBV2,many,CATGPGLDTDTQYF,TGTGCCACTGGGCCCGGGCTAGACACAGATACGCAGTATTTT
TRBJ2-2,TRBD2,TRBV4-1,once,CASSQALAGITGELFF,TGCGCCAGCAGCCAAGCCCTAGCGGGAATCACCGGGGAGCTGTTTTTT
TRBJ2-7,TRBD2,TRBV27,NA,CASRTSGYGEQYF,TGTGCCAGTAGGACTAGCGGCTACGGCGAGCAGTACTTC
TRBJ1-2,TRBD1,TRBV4-1,NA,CASSQDPQGFNYGYTF,TGCGCCAGCAGCCAAGACCCACAGGGGTTTAACTATGGCTACACCTTC
TRBJ1-3,NA,TRBV11-2,NA,CASSLRGTAGNTIYF,TGTGCCAGCAGCTTAAGGGGGACCGCCGGAAACACCATATATTTT
TRBJ2-1,TRBD1,TRBV7-9,NA,CASSSPGQGFNEQFF,TGTGCCAGCAGCTCTCCGGGACAGGGGTTCAATGAGCAGTTCTTC
TRBJ2-7,TRBD2,TRBV6-5,NA,CASSRLAGLYEQYF,TGTGCCAGCAGCCGACTAGCGGGTCTATACGAGCAGTACTTC
TRBJ2-5,NA,TRBV4-3,NA,CASSQGGGSLGETQYF,TGCGCCAGCAGCCAAGGGGGCGGGTCACTGGGGGAGACCCAGTACTTC
TRBJ2-5,TRBD2,TRBV7-3,few,CASSGDRLAGASQETQYF,TGTGCCAGCAGCGGGGACAGACTAGCGGGAGCCTCACAAGAGACCCAGTACTTC
TRBJ1-1,TRBD1,TRBV9,NA,CASRKGGGAYTVNTEAFF,TGTGCCAGCAGGAAAGGAGGGGGCGCCTACACTGTAAACACTGAAGCTTTCTTT
TRBJ2-1,TRBD2,TRBV5-4,NA,CASSSSPSGNEQFF,TGTGCCAGCAGCTCATCGCCTAGCGGCAATGAGCAGTTCTTC
TRBJ1-4,NA,TRBV11-1,NA,CASSTGGTNEKLFF,TGTGCCAGCAGCACAGGTGGGACTAATGAAAAACTGTTTTTT
TRBJ1-2,NA,TRBV20-1,NA,CSGVNNYDYTF,TGCAGTGGGGTCAATAACTATGACTACACCTTC
TRBJ1-2,NA,TRBV5-4,few,CASSLESTSLYGYTF,TGTGCCAGCAGCTTGGAGTCCACCAGCCTCTATGGCTACACCTTC
TRBJ2-2,NA,TRBV19,NA,CASRNNGAGELFF,TGTGCCAGTAGGAATAATGGTGCCGGGGAGCTGTTTTTT
TRBJ2-1,NA,TRBV6-5,once,CASKKRGDPYNEQFF,TGTGCCAGCAAGAAAAGGGGGGACCCCTACAATGAGCAGTTCTTC
TRBJ2-6,NA,TRBV7-9,NA,CASSYRDGDSGANVLTF,TGTGCCAGCAGCTACCGGGACGGAGACTCTGGGGCCAACGTCCTGACTTTC
TRBJ2-1,TRBD1,TRBV5-4,once,CASSHDRGGEQFF,TGTGCCAGCAGCCACGACAGGGGAGGTGAGCAGTTCTTC
TRBJ2-5,NA,TRBV7-2,few,CASSLNPGQETQYF,TGTGCCAGCAGCTTAAATCCAGGTCAAGAGACCCAGTACTTC
TRBJ2-7,TRBD1,TRBV25-1,NA,CASSGPGTARGEQYF,TGTGCCAGCAGTGGTCCCGGGACAGCCAGGGGGGAGCAGTACTTC
TRBJ2-5,NA,TRBV29-1,NA,CSVEAWDNQETQYF,TGCAGCGTTGAAGCATGGGACAATCAAGAGACCCAGTACTTC
TRBJ1-2,NA,TRBV11-3,NA,CASSLSPLYGYTF,TGTGCCAGCAGCCTGTCCCCCCTCTATGGCTACACCTTC
TRBJ1-1,TRBD1,TRBV7-8,NA,CASSSPGGTGRHTEAFF,TGTGCCAGCAGCTCCCCGGGTGGGACAGGTAGACACACTGAAGCTTTCTTT
TRBJ1-1,NA,TRBV29-1,NA,CSVIEKNTEAFF,TGCAGCGTTATCGAGAAGAACACTGAAGCTTTCTTT
TRBJ2-7,NA,TRBV5-4,few,CASSSGTESYEQYF,TGTGCCAGCAGCTCCGGGACTGAGTCCTACGAGCAGTACTTC
TRBJ1-2,NA,TRBV5-6,NA,CASSYANYGYTF,TGTGCCAGCAGCTACGCGAACTATGGCTACACCTTC
TRBJ2-2,TRBD1,TRBV5-4,NA,CASSFQGADTGELFF,TGTGCCAGCAGCTTCCAGGGGGCAGACACCGGGGAGCTGTTTTTT
TRBJ2-5,TRBD2,TRBV11-2,NA,CASSFGLAGGLRQETQYF,TGTGCCAGCAGCTTTGGACTAGCGGGAGGGCTGCGGCAAGAGACCCAGTACTTC
TRBJ2-3,NA,TRBV6-1,NA,CASHDSPPIRTQYF,TGTGCCAGCCACGACAGTCCCCCAATTCGTACGCAGTATTTT
TRBJ1-1,NA,TRBV28,few,CASSSKRGWVTEAFF,TGTGCCAGCAGTTCAAAGAGGGGCTGGGTAACTGAAGCTTTCTTT